The 13 T cell receptor beta chains in this list originate from one sample, sequenced in a study of T cell repertoires in cytomegalovirus infection. TCRdb passed the reads through MiXCR, listing each CDR3 protein once. The table lists hundreds of thousands of distinct CDR3 sequences, around 30% of them singletons. Which antigens these TCRs recognize remains unknown. Sample: cultured CD8+ T cells from PBMCs, taken from culture after CMV antigen stimulation. All receptors derive from a human donor in good health (CMV status not recorded). Some clones in this sample may be carry-over from other donors' samples.

About this clonotype itself: Sequence at one end of the junction differs from germline and may be a read error. The chain joins TRBV5-3 to TRBJ2-7, with 7 bases aligning to TRBD1. TRBV5-3 is treated as an ORF (open reading frame) with a function not yet certain. This CDR3 region has 15 residues. The CDR3 protein is CASSLRGGDSYEQYF. The CDR3 bases are TGTGCCAGCAGCTTGAGAGGGGGCGATTCCTACGAGCAGTACTTC.

The J gene is TRBJ1-1, the V gene TRBV25-1, with D unresolved. In germline, CDR1 is MGHDK, CDR2 SYGVNS. The CDR3 is 15 residues long. V lost 0 bases and J 1 base, leaving 9 bases between the germline ends. CDR3 in amino acids: CASSEYAGRNTEAFF. As DNA, the CDR3 is TGTGCCAGCAGTGAATATGCCGGGAGGAACACTGAAGCTTTCTTT.

This chain links TRBV6-5 with TRBJ2-7; maybe TRBD1 (6 bases). Per germline, CDR1 MNHEY and CDR2 SVGAGI. V dropped 9 bases and J dropped 9 bases, with 9 bases sitting between them. The CDR3 has 9 residues. CDR3 amino acids: CARGGWQYF. CDR3 in DNA: TGTGCCAGAGGGGGTTGGCAGTACTTC.

This rearrangement joins TRBV9 to TRBJ2-7, with D perhaps matching TRBD2 (6 bases). The V end lost 0 bases, the J end lost 2 bases, and 12 bases lay between the germline ends. The CDR3 contains 15 residues. CDR1 and CDR2 from the germline V gene are SGDLS and YYNGEE. The DNA of the CDR3 is TGTGCCAGCAGCGTAGGTGGGACTTCTACCTACGAGCAGTACTTC. Translating gives CASSVGGTSTYEQYF.

The CDR3 DNA follows: TGTGCCATCCGTGGGGCGAAAGGTGGGCCCCAGCATTTT. Translation: CAIRGAKGGPQHF. The V and J genes are TRBV27 and TRBJ1-5; perhaps TRBD1 as D (5 bases). V gave up 10 bases and J gave up 9 bases, with 19 bases separating them. CDR1 MNHEY and CDR2 SMNVEV come from the germline V gene (reference sequence). The CDR3 is 13 residues long.

V and J are TRBV7-8 and TRBJ1-6; unclear D gene. Trimming removed 0 bases at V and 0 bases at J, with 15 bases between. Germline lookup yields CDR1 SGHVS and CDR2 FQNEAQ. This CDR3 spans 19 amino acids. This CDR3 reads CASSLAPSLQSSYNSPLHF. CDR3 nucleotides: TGTGCCAGCAGCTTAGCTCCATCACTGCAGAGCTCCTATAATTCACCCCTCCACTTT.

This clonotype was counted between two and nine times. V and J are TRBV6-1 and TRBJ2-1, with D perhaps TRBD1 or TRBD2 (5 bases each). This CDR3 is 17 amino acids long. Trimming cost V 3 bases and J 6 bases, with 21 bases left between them. Germline V lookup: CDR1 MNHNS, CDR2 SASEGT. The CDR3 spells CASSDRGDDLGFNEQFF. Here the CDR3 DNA reads TGTGCCAGCAGTGATAGAGGGGATGACTTGGGATTCAATGAGCAGTTCTTC.

V and J are TRBV10-3 and TRBJ1-2; the D gene is possibly TRBD1 (5 bases). Between the trimmed V and J ends, which lost 8 bases and 8 bases, there was a span of 24 bases. Germline assignment: CDR1 ENHRY and CDR2 SYGVKD. The CDR3 runs 15 residues. The CDR3 protein is CAIARVPQKDRGYTF. The CDR3 coding sequence is TGTGCCATCGCCAGGGTCCCCCAAAAGGATCGGGGCTACACCTTC.

The chain employs TRBV20-1 and TRBJ1-2; D is unclear. The CDR3 has 14 residues. In germline, CDR1 is DFQATT, CDR2 SNEGSKA (reference sequence). The V gene lost 0 bases and the J gene lost 6 bases, with 14 bases spanning the gap. The CDR3 DNA follows: TGCAGTGCTAGAGACTACATGGGCTCAGATGGCTACACCTTC. It specifies CSARDYMGSDGYTF.

This clonotype turned up a few times. The rearrangement links TRBV6-2 or TRBV6-3 to TRBJ2-2, with D uncertain. The CDR3 is 14 amino acids. Germline CDR1 and CDR2: MNHEY and SVGEGT. Deletions cut 7 bases from V and 8 bases from J, with 17 bases between. For the CDR3, the DNA is TGTGCCAGCATATCTCCCGTCTGGGCGGGGGAGCTGTTTTTT. Its protein product is CASISPVWAGELFF.

V gene TRBV7-3 combines with J gene TRBJ2-3; 8 bases agree with TRBD2. Trimming removed 7 bases from V and 0 bases from J; junction bases left unmatched: 3. The V gene's germline CDR1 is SGHTA and CDR2 FQGTGA. The CDR3 is 14 amino acids. CDR3 sequence: CASNRGGSTDTQYF. DNA of the CDR3: TGTGCCAGCAACCGCGGGGGGAGCACAGATACGCAGTATTTT.

The rearrangement links TRBV10-3 to TRBJ2-1; D is ambiguous. Trimming removed 2 bases at V and 7 bases at J, with 3 bases between. Germline CDR1 is ENHRY and CDR2 is SYGVKD. The CDR3 has 11 residues. This CDR3 reads CAISETNEQFF. CDR3 DNA: TGTGCCATCAGTGAGACAAATGAGCAGTTCTTC.

The chain joins TRBV6-1 to TRBJ2-7; a weak D match, TRBD1 (5 bases). The germline CDR1 and CDR2 sequences are MNHNS and SASEGT. The germline V and J ends were trimmed by 10 bases and 2 bases, with 24 bases remaining between them. The CDR3 loop spans 16 amino acids. CDR3 sequence: CATRPSLGRVTYEQYV. CDR3 nucleotide sequence: TGTGCCACCCGACCTTCCTTGGGCAGGGTTACCTACGAGCAGTACGTC.